This TCR beta chain was captured by sequencing in a study of T cells expressing NK-cell markers. Across the whole study: Most of the eight sequenced donors tested HCMV-seropositive; one tested seronegative.

Findings and limits, study-wide: For four donors, these clonotypes were likewise the leading ones in the CD3+CD56-NKG2C+ fraction.

A note on this clonotype: Its target is unknown.

cDNA encoding TCR beta was synthesized via 5'RACE template switching incorporating UMIs. For each CDR3 protein, TCRdb gives one entry from its re-call of the 5' RACE reads, without DNA. The repertoire shows about 150,000 distinct CDR3 sequences; the top ten hold around a third. CDR3 length equals 13 residues. Germline V lookup: CDR1 SGDLS, CDR2 YYNGEE. J is TRBJ1-1 and V is TRBV9. Sequenced material: blood T cells: a sorted CD56 or NKG2C T cell subset, CD4+ or CD8+ T cells, or bulk PBMC T cells (not recorded which). This TCR was recovered from a woman in her 50s in good health. Here the CDR3 reads CASSVVANTEAFF.